The T cell receptor beta chain described here comes from a study of OX40 agonist ivuxolimab in advanced cancers. Study information: Prior anti-PD-1, anti-PD-L1 or anti-CTLA-4 therapy was allowed; over 30% had some. One patient with hepatocellular carcinoma and two with cutaneous melanoma, three in all, had partial responses. Study outcomes and limitations: Near-lowest levels of clonal expansion characterized partial responders at 0.1-3.0 mg/kg. Dose levels from 0.1 to 3.0 mg/kg saw CD4+ and CD8+ blood T cells expand clonally by week 6.

Unmatched junction bases numbered 3, after V lost 4 bases and J lost 1 base. The CDR3 covers 14 residues. CDR1 is SGHRS and CDR2 is YFSETQ in the germline V gene. The data were produced by immunoSEQ multiplex PCR, yet TCRdb's version contains in-frame clones alone and is incomplete. Of about 16,000 clones listed, around 83% were seen once; the top ten hold 0.65% to 0.7%. This clone is a singleton in its sample. Its antigen is undetermined. The sequence came from an adult with an advanced solid tumor such as melanoma, head and neck, liver or kidney cancer. The rearrangement links TRBV5-1 to TRBJ2-3; 7 bases are a match to TRBD1. Sequenced material: CD4+ or CD8+ T cells sorted from blood, taken in a trial of the OX40 agonist ivuxolimab. DNA of the CDR3: TGCGCCAGCAGCCCCGGGACAGGCACAGATACGCAGTATTTT. Translation: CASSPGTGTDTQYF.